Sequencing of this T cell receptor (beta chain) was carried out in a study of siplizumab effects on memory and regulatory T cells. The germline V gene has CDR1 LGHNA and CDR2 YNFKEQ. The CDR3 is 16 residues long. V was clipped by 0 bases and J by 2 bases, with 11 bases between them. The protocol was immunoSEQ multiplex PCR, while the TCRdb copy is restricted to in-frame clones and leaves out a portion. The table includes around 65,000 clones, roughly 85% detected once. The origin of this receptor is a human donor in good health. V gene TRBV4-2 combines with J gene TRBJ2-1, with D possibly TRBD2 on 6 matching bases. The sample was memory CD4+ T cells sorted from blood. The CDR3 bases are TGTGCCAGCAGCCAAGAGGGGGGAGGAACCTACAATGAGCAGTTCTTC. Amino acid sequence: CASSQEGGGTYNEQFF.